The 32 T cell receptor beta chains in this list originate from one sample, sequenced in a study of T cells in Graves' hyperthyroidism and ophthalmopathy. Researchers amplified the TCR beta CDR3 regions from RNA transcripts. The primer set for the first-round RT-PCR of the TCR CDR3 was HTBI. TCRdb re-called the multiplex PCR reads through MiXCR, storing one row per CDR3 protein. The sample has roughly 400,000 distinct CDR3 sequences; approximately 25% are singletons. Sample: blood. These receptors were taken from a man aged 50 or older with Graves' hyperthyroidism.

This clonotype has a count of ten or more. The CDR3 reads CSVEYSPSRAFF. CDR3 nucleotide sequence: TGCAGCGTTGAATATTCCCCAAGCCGGGCTTTCTTT. The J gene is TRBJ1-1, the V gene TRBV29-1; D gene uncertain. Trimming took 2 bases from V and 11 from J, leaving 15 bases between them. CDR3 size: 12 residues. Looked up from germline, CDR1 is SQVTM and CDR2 is ANQGSEA. Full variable domain (missing parts from reference TRBV29-1 and TRBJ1-1): SAVISQKPSRDICQRGTSLTIQCQVDSQVTMMFWYRQQPGQSLTLIATANQGSEATYESGFVIDKFPISRPNLTFSTLTVSNMSPEDSSIYLCSVEYSPSRAFFGQGTRLTVV.

This clonotype was observed at least ten times. This rearrangement joins TRBV2 to TRBJ2-3, with D perhaps being TRBD1 or TRBD2 (5 bases each). CDR3 length: 12 amino acids. The germline V and J ends were trimmed by 8 bases and 6 bases, with 12 bases remaining between them. The germline gives CDR1 SNHLY, CDR2 FYNNEI. The CDR3, as DNA: TGTGCCAGCCTCACCCGGGGCGATACGCAGTATTTT. It specifies CASLTRGDTQYF.

There are a few counts of this clonotype. J is TRBJ2-4 and V is TRBV19, with 7 nucleotides matching TRBD1. This CDR3 has 14 amino acids. Germline V CDR1 and CDR2: LNHDA, SQIVND (reference sequence). Trimming cost V 7 bases and J 3 bases; bases outside gene matches: 6. CDR3 sequence: CASNRDSSKNIQYF. CDR3 nucleotide sequence: TGTGCCAGTAATCGGGACAGTAGCAAAAACATTCAGTACTTC. Filled out from reference TRBV19 and TRBJ2-4, the complete variable domain reads DGGITQSPKYLFRKEGQNVTLSCEQNLNHDAMYWYRQDPGQGLRLIYYSQIVNDFQKGDIAEGYSVSREKKESFPLTVTSAQKNPTAFYLCASNRDSSKNIQYFGAGTRLSVL.

The chain combines TRBV20-1 with TRBJ1-2; possibly TRBD1 for D (5 bases). Germline CDR1 DFQATT, CDR2 SNEGSKA (reference sequence). Trimming pared 3 bases from V and 8 bases from J, leaving 19 bases between. This CDR3 is built from 14 residues. This chain's CDR3 is CSASQPWGGNGYTF. In DNA form, the CDR3 reads TGCAGTGCTAGTCAACCCTGGGGCGGAAACGGCTACACCTTC.

This clonotype turned up a few times. The rearrangement links TRBV28 to TRBJ1-2, with D tentatively TRBD1 (5 bases). This CDR3 spans 13 amino acids. Trimming stripped 6 bases from V and 3 bases from J, with 11 bases between. CDR1 MDHEN and CDR2 SYDVKM come from the germline V gene. In DNA form, the CDR3 reads TGTGCCAGCAGCCGAGGGACTTACTATGGCTACACCTTC. The encoded protein is CASSRGTYYGYTF.

V gene TRBV20-1 combines with J gene TRBJ2-1; D remains ambiguous. Trimming removed 6 bases at V and 5 bases at J, with 11 bases between. This CDR3 spans 12 amino acids. The V gene's germline CDR1 is DFQATT and CDR2 SNEGSKA (reference sequence). The CDR3 bases are TGCAGTGCCATTACCCATGACAATGAGCAGTTCTTC. Residues: CSAITHDNEQFF.

V usage is TRBV12-3 or TRBV12-4 and J usage is TRBJ2-3, with a tentative D call TRBD2 (7 bases). The ends were cut back, 5 bases at V and 3 bases at J, with 36 bases in the middle. The CDR3 is 22 residues long. The CDR3 DNA follows: TGTGCCAGCAGTCCAAGCCCCCCTGGGAGGGAGGGGGGGGAATCGGATACAGATACGCAGTATTTT. Translating it yields CASSPSPPGREGGESDTDTQYF.

This clonotype has at least ten counts. The chain uses TRBV28 and TRBJ1-1; D is unclear. The germline CDR1 and CDR2 sequences are MDHEN and SYDVKM. V lost 5 bases to trimming and J lost 0 bases, with 1 base between them. This CDR3 has 11 amino acids. CDR3 DNA: TGTGCCAGCAGTGTGAACACTGAAGCTTTCTTT. It encodes CASSVNTEAFF.

The rearrangement uses TRBV3-1 and TRBJ1-1; D unresolved. The CDR3 spans 11 residues. Trimming stripped 8 bases from V and 5 bases from J, with 9 bases between. Germline CDR1 reads LGHDT; CDR2 reads YNNKEL (reference sequence). The CDR3 DNA follows: TGTGCCAGCGGTAGCCCTACTGAAGCTTTCTTT. As protein: CASGSPTEAFF. Full variable domain (remainder filled in from reference TRBV3-1 and TRBJ1-1): DTAVSQTPKYLVTQMGNDKSIKCEQNLGHDTMYWYKQDSKKFLKIMFSYNNKELIINETVPNRFSPKSPDKAHLNLHINSLELGDSAVYFCASGSPTEAFFGQGTRLTVV.

At least ten counts were recorded for this clonotype. The V gene is TRBV7-3, the J gene TRBJ2-5; 12 bases fit TRBD2. CDR1 and CDR2 from the germline V gene are SGHTA and FQGTGA. J lost 4 bases, V lost 5 bases, and 5 bases had no gene match. This CDR3 is built from 15 residues. CDR3 nucleotides: TGTGCCAGCAGCCTAGCGGGAGGGACGCCAGAGACCCAGTACTTC. Its translation: CASSLAGGTPETQYF.

This chain connects TRBV5-1 to TRBJ1-5; tentative D call: TRBD1 (6 bases). Trimming removed 2 bases from V and 6 bases from J, with 12 bases in between. The germline CDR1 and CDR2 sequences are SGHRS and YFSETQ. The CDR3 runs to 14 residues. The CDR3 DNA is TGCGCCAGCAGCTTTCACAGGGAGGTTCAGCCCCAGCATTTT. Protein sequence: CASSFHREVQPQHF.

The J gene is TRBJ1-5, the V gene TRBV6-1; unclear D gene. Germline V CDR1 and CDR2: MNHNS, SASEGT. The CDR3 extends over 15 amino acids. Trimming shortened V by 6 bases and J by 6 bases, and 18 bases separated the two germline ends. The CDR3 reads CASRAGVGNFQPQHF. Written as DNA, the CDR3 is TGTGCCAGCAGGGCTGGGGTGGGGAATTTTCAGCCCCAGCATTTT.

A few counts support this clonotype. This sequence joins TRBV6-2 or TRBV6-3 and TRBJ2-7; D is perhaps TRBD2 (6 bases). V gave up 2 bases and J gave up 2 bases, with 19 bases separating them. The CDR3 is 17 amino acids. Germline-derived CDR1 and CDR2 are MNHEY and SVGEGT. Here the CDR3 reads CASSYSSLGGEAYEQYF. CDR3 sequence (DNA): TGTGCCAGCAGTTACAGTTCCCTCGGGGGAGAGGCCTACGAGCAGTACTTC.

This clonotype appeared a few times. The chain links TRBV19 to TRBJ2-1, with D possibly matching TRBD2 (6 bases). The V end was cut by 3 bases, the J end by 9 bases, with 15 bases between. There are 14 residues in the CDR3. The germline gives CDR1 LNHDA, CDR2 SQIVND (reference sequence). As DNA, the CDR3 is TGTGCCAGTAGTATCGGATCCGGGAGTGGTGAGCAGTTCTTC. Translated: CASSIGSGSGEQFF.

This clonotype was seen repeatedly, ten times or more. The chain is built from TRBV6-2 or TRBV6-3 and TRBJ2-1, with 11 positions matching TRBD2. The CDR3 has 16 amino acids. Germline CDR1 MNHEY, CDR2 SVGEGT. V shed 5 bases, J shed 7 bases, and the junction held 10 bases outside the gene matches. The CDR3 sequence: CASSKSLAGDRNEQFF. As DNA, the CDR3 is TGTGCCAGCAGTAAGTCACTAGCGGGAGACCGGAATGAGCAGTTCTTC.

This clonotype was counted a single time. The chain couples TRBV12-3 or TRBV12-4 to TRBJ2-1; 12 nucleotides align to TRBD2. The CDR3 spans 15 residues. The J segment lost 5 bases and the V segment lost 5 bases, leaving 4 bases of the junction unmatched. The CDR3 protein is CASSLTSGRNNEQFF. As DNA, the CDR3 is TGTGCCAGCAGTCTAACTAGCGGGAGGAACAATGAGCAGTTCTTC.

This clonotype appeared a few times. The rearrangement links TRBV28 to TRBJ2-3, with D tentatively TRBD2 (5 bases). Germline loops: CDR1 MDHEN, CDR2 SYDVKM. Trimming stripped 4 bases from V and 2 bases from J, with 16 bases between. This CDR3 is built from 16 residues. CDR3 residues: CASSSQAETITDTQYF. The CDR3 region has the DNA TGTGCCAGCAGTTCCCAAGCGGAGACAATCACAGATACGCAGTATTTT.

The chain employs TRBV7-9 and TRBJ2-1; 9 bases are shared with TRBD2. The V segment lost 7 bases and the J segment 4 bases; nucleotides outside the gene matches: 8. Germline CDR1 reads SEHNR; CDR2 reads FQNEAQ (reference sequence). This CDR3 is 15 amino acids long. The CDR3 DNA reads as TGTGCCAGCAACCCGACTAGCGGACCTTACAATGAGCAGTTCTTC. Its translation: CASNPTSGPYNEQFF.

This clonotype was recorded at least ten times. The V call is TRBV7-2, the J call TRBJ2-5, with D possibly TRBD2 on 5 matching bases. The CDR3 is 15 amino acids. Germline lookup yields CDR1 SGHTA and CDR2 FQGNSA. The V and J ends lost 5 bases and 2 bases respectively, with 15 bases between them. CDR3 in DNA: TGTGCCAGCAGCCCCGCCCAACTAGGTCAAGAGACCCAGTACTTC. This translates into CASSPAQLGQETQYF.

A few counts support this clonotype. This chain joins TRBV5-1 and TRBJ1-6, with 8 bases matching TRBD1. The CDR3 length is 14 residues. J was trimmed by 5 bases and V by 4 bases; bases with no gene match: 2. CDR1 SGHRS and CDR2 YFSETQ come from the germline V gene. CDR3 protein: CASSRDRNNSPLHF. CDR3 bases: TGCGCCAGCAGCCGGGACAGGAATAATTCACCCCTCCACTTT.

This clonotype was detected ten times or more. This CDR3 is CASRSPSTFEQYF. CDR3 DNA sequence: TGTGCCAGCAGGAGCCCTTCCACGTTCGAGCAGTACTTC. The genes are TRBV6-1 and TRBJ2-7; no definite D call. V was pared by 6 bases and J by 6 bases, with 15 bases between. Per the germline V gene, CDR1 is MNHNS and CDR2 is SASEGT. This CDR3 region has 13 residues.

The chain carries TRBV12-3 or TRBV12-4 and TRBJ1-3; D remains ambiguous. The CDR3 has 15 amino acids. Trimming left V 1 base short and J 1 base short, with 8 bases between. Written as DNA, the CDR3 is TGTGCCAGCAGTTTAGGATTCCGGTCTGGAAACACCATATATTTT. This translates into CASSLGFRSGNTIYF.

The CDR3 loop reads CASSTEDYGYTF. The CDR3 nucleotides are TGTGCCAGCTCGACAGAGGATTATGGCTACACCTTC. The V call is TRBV18, the J call TRBJ1-2, with D possibly TRBD1 on 5 matching bases. The CDR3 length is 12 residues. Germline-derived CDR1 and CDR2 are KGHSH and LQKENI. The V end was cut by 6 bases, the J end by 5 bases, with 10 bases between.

The chain couples TRBV19 to TRBJ2-2, with D uncertain. This CDR3 contains 15 residues. V was pared by 7 bases and J by 2 bases, with 14 bases between. CDR1 and CDR2 (germline): LNHDA, SQIVND (reference sequence). CDR3: CASNLEGGNTGELFF. DNA of the CDR3: TGTGCCAGTAATCTCGAAGGTGGAAACACCGGGGAGCTGTTTTTT.

This clonotype has only one observation. V gene TRBV20-1 combines with J gene TRBJ2-1, with TRBD2 matching 7 bases. Losses at the gene ends were 0 bases for V and 9 bases for J; bases not matched to a gene: 17. The CDR3 runs to 17 residues. Per the germline V gene, CDR1 is DFQATT and CDR2 is SNEGSKA (reference sequence). The CDR3 here is CSARETRAGVELGEQFF. The CDR3 DNA reads TGCAGTGCTAGAGAGACGCGGGCGGGAGTGGAACTCGGTGAGCAGTTCTTC.

This clonotype was recorded at least ten times. The chain uses TRBV18 and TRBJ1-5; no definite D call. In germline, CDR1 is KGHSH, CDR2 LQKENI. V was clipped by 3 bases and J by 0 bases, with 9 bases between them. The CDR3 runs to 15 residues. The CDR3 sequence is CASSPGSDSNQPQHF. The CDR3 coding sequence is TGTGCCAGCTCACCCGGGTCCGATAGCAATCAGCCCCAGCATTTT.

The V and J genes are TRBV19 and TRBJ1-2; D is ambiguous. Germline-derived CDR1 and CDR2 are LNHDA and SQIVND (reference sequence). The CDR3 loop spans 15 amino acids. Trimming left V 5 bases short and J 2 bases short, with 15 bases between. The DNA for the CDR3 is TGTGCCAGTAGTGTCGATCAGGCGGTCAACTATGGCTACACCTTC. This gives the protein CASSVDQAVNYGYTF.

The rearrangement joins TRBV7-9 to TRBJ2-6; 12 bases fit TRBD1. This CDR3 contains 19 residues. The V gene end was trimmed by 5 bases and the J gene end by 4 bases; junction bases not matched to a gene: 12. Germline V gene lookup returns CDR1 SEHNR and CDR2 FQNEAQ (reference sequence). The CDR3 bases are TGTGCCAGCAGCCGTGGGATCCGGGACAGGGGGCCCGGGGCCAACGTCCTGACTTTC. Its translation is CASSRGIRDRGPGANVLTF.

This clonotype was counted only a few times. The rearrangement uses TRBV20-1 and TRBJ2-3; 14 nucleotides align to TRBD2. Looked up from germline, CDR1 is DFQATT and CDR2 is SNEGSKA (reference sequence). The CDR3 has 19 amino acids. Losses at the gene ends were 3 bases for V and 3 bases for J; bases not matched to a gene: 14. The CDR3 here is CSASGAGGTSGRGTDTQYF. For the CDR3, the DNA is TGCAGTGCTAGTGGGGCTGGGGGGACTAGCGGGAGAGGAACAGATACGCAGTATTTT.

V and J are TRBV10-3 and TRBJ1-5; D is possibly TRBD1 (5 bases). The CDR3 loop spans 11 amino acids. Trimming took off 11 bases at V and 3 bases at J, with 8 bases between the two ends. The germline CDR1 and CDR2 sequences are ENHRY and SYGVKD. CDR3: CAGGNNQPQHF. The CDR3, as DNA: TGTGCCGGGGGGAACAATCAGCCCCAGCATTTT.

For this clonotype: One end of the junction does not line up with germline, which may come from a read error. The rearrangement uses TRBV3-1 and TRBJ2-1; D perhaps matches TRBD1 (6 bases). This CDR3 region has 14 residues. Germline V gene data show CDR1 as LGHDT and CDR2 as YNNKEL (reference sequence). This CDR3 is CASSQDTGTNDQFF. DNA for the CDR3: TGTGCCAGCAGCCAAGATACAGGGACGAATGATCAGTTCTTC.

As to this clonotype: A read error may explain this, as a much larger clone is one base away. The J gene is TRBJ2-5, the V gene TRBV28, with D maybe TRBD1 (5 bases). The V end was cut by 4 bases, the J end by 7 bases, with 10 bases between. Germline V gene sequence: CDR1 MDHEN, CDR2 SYDVKM. The CDR3 is 12 residues long. The CDR3 DNA reads as TGTGCCAGCAGTTGGGGCCGAGGGACCCAGTACTTC. This encodes CASSWGRGTQYF.